The 4 T cell receptor beta chains below were found in one sample sequenced in a study of T cell repertoires in cytomegalovirus infection. TCRdb recomputed calls from the reads with MiXCR, one row per CDR3 protein. This table has roughly 190,000 distinct CDR3 sequences, approximately 9.7% appearing once. The sample comprised PBMCs. These receptor sequences come from a human donor in good health (CMV status not recorded). Some clones in this sample may be carry-over from other donors' samples.

This clonotype has just a few counts. The genes are TRBV28 and TRBJ2-7, with 8 bases fitting TRBD2. V gave up 5 bases and J gave up 4 bases; unmatched junction bases: 13. The CDR3 totals 16 residues. Germline loops: CDR1 MDHEN, CDR2 SYDVKM. The CDR3 bases are TGTGCCAGCAGTCCCCTTGAAGCGGGAGCCGGTTACGAGCAGTACTTC. Translation gives CASSPLEAGAGYEQYF.

This clonotype has more than one count but fewer than ten. J is TRBJ2-7 and V is TRBV5-5; a possible D gene is TRBD1 (6 bases). In germline, CDR1 is SGHKS, CDR2 YYEKEE (reference sequence). Trimming shortened V by 1 base and J by 3 bases, and 14 bases separated the two germline ends. The CDR3 is 15 residues long. The CDR3 loop is CASSLYSGVGYEQYF. In nucleotides, the CDR3 is TGTGCCAGCAGCTTGTATTCAGGGGTAGGCTACGAGCAGTACTTC.

The chain recombines TRBV20-1 with TRBJ2-5, with a tentative D call TRBD2 (6 bases). The CDR3 is 14 amino acids. Germline CDR1 DFQATT, CDR2 SNEGSKA (reference sequence). V was trimmed by 2 bases and J by 4 bases, leaving 14 bases between them. The CDR3 here is CSARYLGSRETQYF. CDR3 nucleotides: TGCAGTGCTAGATATCTCGGGAGTCGAGAGACCCAGTACTTC.

The chain couples TRBV28 to TRBJ1-3; D is perhaps TRBD1 (6 bases). Trimming left V 5 bases short and J 3 bases short, with 14 bases between. CDR1 and CDR2 from the germline V gene are MDHEN and SYDVKM. This CDR3 region has 15 residues. The CDR3 protein is CASSPQGQGGNTIYF. The CDR3 nucleotides are TGTGCCAGCAGTCCGCAGGGGCAGGGTGGAAACACCATATATTTT.